This T cell receptor (beta chain) was documented in a study of blood T cell repertoires in COVID-19 (dated by TCRdb to the early 2020s). The study in broad terms: Samples from collaborators originated in the United States, Italy and Spain and spanned both the acute and convalescent phases of COVID-19. The prospective study material was composed of cDNA or gDNA derived from T cells, B-cell-depleted T cells, or PBMCs. The dataset comprised deeply sampled blood TCRbeta repertoires from subjects exposed to, actively infected with, or recovered from COVID-19. The repertoires were released in a freely available public database meant as a resource for research on the immune response to SARS-CoV-2. The samples were drawn from the first 160 participants of the ongoing ImmuneRACE study and from some 1,300 subjects provided by 6 global collaborators. Sample metadata almost always included a de-identified subject ID, COVID-19 status, age in years and sex. HLA class I and class II types, where available, came from metadata supplied by the sample provider rather than from assay-based typing. The paper's findings and limits, for the study overall: The amount of clinical and demographic metadata varied by source and participant and was provided uncurated.

TCRbeta CDR3 regions were amplified from genomic DNA using the immunoSEQ Assay, a bias-controlled multiplex PCR. Processing in the source paper ran as follows. Within the assay, amplification of reference gene primers was used to estimate how many nucleated cells each sample contained. Sequence reads were collapsed and filtered to measure the absolute abundance of every unique TCRbeta CDR3 rearrangement. Productive Simpson clonality was computed per sample as the square root of Simpson's diversity index over productive rearrangements. TCRdb provides this immuneACCESS table in a form limited to in-frame rearrangements. Some clones are lacking; in checked studies, under half of them reflect an unresolved V gene, and why the rest are absent is not known. From that table come the V and J calls and clone size; the DNA was used to work out D and trimming. The sample contains about 150,000 clones, about four fifths of them found a single time. The ten largest account for approximately 15% of the sample.

To note about this clone: No cognate antigen has been identified for it. No quality values exist for individual bases; no much larger clone is one base distant.

Collaborating institutions collected whole blood in K2EDTA tubes following their own protocols. For TCRbeta analysis, collaborator samples were shipped as frozen whole blood, as isolated PBMCs, or as DNA extracted from either sample type. CDR1 and CDR2 (SGHVS, FQNEAQ) derive from the germline V gene. The junction shows trimming of 1 base on V and 0 bases on J, and the gene matches do not reach 5 bases of it. Measured from the cysteine to the phenylalanine, the CDR3 is 16 residues long. Only the CDR3 DNA stays, 48 bases, in frame from base 1. The chain links TRBV7-8 with TRBJ2-7, with TRBD1 identical over 8 junction bases. Sequenced material: peripheral blood. This clonotype was sampled from an elderly woman with acute or convalescent COVID-19. The CDR3 reads CASSLGWGQDSYEQYF. The DNA sequence reads TGTGCCAGCAGCTTAGGATGGGGACAGGACTCCTACGAGCAGTACTTC.